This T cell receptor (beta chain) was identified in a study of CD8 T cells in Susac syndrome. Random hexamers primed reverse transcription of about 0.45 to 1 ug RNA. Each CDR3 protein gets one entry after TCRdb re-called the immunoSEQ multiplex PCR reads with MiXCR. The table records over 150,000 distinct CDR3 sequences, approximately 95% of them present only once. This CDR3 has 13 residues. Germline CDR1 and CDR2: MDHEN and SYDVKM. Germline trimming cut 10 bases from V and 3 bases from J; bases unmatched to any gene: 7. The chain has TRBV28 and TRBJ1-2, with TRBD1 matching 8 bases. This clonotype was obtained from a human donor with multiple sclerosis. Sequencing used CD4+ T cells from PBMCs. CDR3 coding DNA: TGTGCCACGACGGACAGGGCTGACTATGGCTACACCTTC. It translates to CATTDRADYGYTF.